This entry is about one T cell receptor beta chain. Trimming cost V 4 bases and J 1 base; bases outside gene matches: 4. The CDR3 sequence is 15 residues long. Germline lookup yields CDR1 LGHDT and CDR2 YNNKEL (reference sequence). This specimen belongs to a study of blood T cell repertoires in COVID-19. Generated by immunoSEQ multiplex PCR, the TCRdb table keeps only in-frame clones and is missing some. The sample consists of over 150,000 clones, about 79% of them appearing once. The chain couples TRBV3-1 (or the pseudogene TRBV3-2) to TRBJ2-1; 7 bases agree with TRBD1. The sample taken for sequencing was peripheral blood. The TCR sequence derives from a woman between 70 and 85 years old with acute or convalescent COVID-19. DNA of the CDR3: TGTGCCAGCAGCCCAGGGGGACAATCCTACAATGAGCAGTTCTTC. This codes for CASSPGGQSYNEQFF.